These 21 T cell receptor beta chains were all obtained from the same sample, sequenced in a study of blood T cell repertoires in COVID-19 (dated by TCRdb to about 2020). Library preparation employed the immunoSEQ multiplex PCR assay. TCRdb holds this immuneACCESS table with in-frame rearrangements only. Some clones are missing; in checked studies, unresolved V genes explain under half, and the rest has no known cause. Present in this sample are roughly 150,000 clones, about 80% of which were seen just once. Clones ranked in the top ten supply approximately 3% of the sample. The sequenced sample was PBMCs or T cells enriched from blood (not recorded which). The receptors were sampled from a woman aged 60 to 75 who had recovered from COVID-19.

In its sample, this clone was seen once. J is TRBJ2-5 and V is TRBV30; maybe TRBD1 (6 bases). V lost 2 bases and J lost 1, with 8 bases in between. Germline assignment: CDR1 GTSNPN and CDR2 SVGIG (reference sequence). The CDR3 contains 13 residues. The CDR3 reads CAWSTGFQETQYF. CDR3 sequence (DNA): TGTGCCTGGAGTACAGGGTTCCAAGAGACCCAGTACTTC.

V is TRBV4-1 and J is TRBJ2-1, with 8 bases lining up with TRBD2. CDR1 MGHRA and CDR2 YSYEKL come from the germline V gene. Trimming cost V 0 bases and J 9 bases; bases outside gene matches: 16. This CDR3 region has 18 residues. The CDR3 sequence is CASSQDGTGGLTAGEQFF. In DNA, the CDR3 is TGCGCCAGCAGCCAAGATGGCACGGGGGGGCTGACGGCGGGTGAGCAGTTCTTC.

The rearrangement joins TRBV19 to TRBJ2-7; D is possibly TRBD2 (5 bases). The V gene's germline CDR1 is LNHDA and CDR2 SQIVND (reference sequence). Trimming cost V 4 bases and J 5 bases, with 12 bases left between them. The CDR3 totals 13 residues. CDR3 amino acids: CASSRTSKDEQYF. As DNA, the CDR3 is TGTGCCAGTAGTAGAACTAGTAAGGACGAGCAGTACTTC. Complete variable domain (other parts from reference TRBV19 and TRBJ2-7): DGGITQSPKYLFRKEGQNVTLSCEQNLNHDAMYWYRQDPGQGLRLIYYSQIVNDFQKGDIAEGYSVSREKKESFPLTVTSAQKNPTAFYLCASSRTSKDEQYFGPGTRLTVT.

The genes are TRBV12-3 or TRBV12-4 and TRBJ2-5; possibly TRBD1 for D (5 bases). V was clipped by 1 base and J by 7 bases, with 7 bases between them. The CDR3 is 12 amino acids. CDR3 nucleotides: TGTGCCAGCAGTTTAGGCAGGGCGACCCAGTACTTC. It translates to CASSLGRATQYF.

The chain carries TRBV29-1 and TRBJ2-7; TRBD1 agrees at 11 bases. The trim removed 0 bases at V and 4 bases at J, leaving 5 bases unmatched. Germline V CDR1 and CDR2: SQVTM, ANQGSEA. CDR3 size: 15 residues. DNA of the CDR3: TGCAGCGTTGAAGAGCCGGGACAGGGGGAATACGAGCAGTACTTC. This encodes CSVEEPGQGEYEQYF.

The J gene is TRBJ2-3, the V gene TRBV10-1; a weak D match, TRBD1 (6 bases). CDR3 length: 16 amino acids. Germline loops: CDR1 WNHNN, CDR2 SYGVQD (reference sequence). V was shortened by 3 bases and J by 2 bases, with 15 bases between the two germline ends. CDR3 sequence: CASSDNRAKNTDTQYF. The CDR3 region has the DNA TGCGCCAGCAGTGATAACAGGGCTAAGAACACAGATACGCAGTATTTT.

This clone was seen just once. The chain employs TRBV14 and TRBJ1-6, with 8 positions matching TRBD1. Trimming cost V 5 bases and J 6 bases; bases outside gene matches: 6. From germline, CDR1 is SGHDN and CDR2 FVKESK. The CDR3 spans 15 residues. The CDR3 loop reads CASSTTGGVNSPLHF. Here the CDR3 DNA reads TGTGCCAGCAGCACCACAGGGGGAGTTAATTCACCCCTCCACTTT.

This clone was counted between two and nine times. The rearrangement uses TRBV30 and TRBJ2-5; possible D gene TRBD2, 5 bases. The CDR3 extends over 12 amino acids. Trimming removed 3 bases at V and 5 bases at J, with 10 bases between. Per germline, CDR1 GTSNPN and CDR2 SVGIG (reference sequence). CDR3 residues: CAWSDGEETQYF. CDR3 in DNA: TGTGCCTGGAGCGACGGGGAGGAGACCCAGTACTTC.

In this sample, this clone turned up many times. This chain connects TRBV20-1 to TRBJ1-1; 12 bases agree with TRBD1. Germline V gene sequence: CDR1 DFQATT, CDR2 SNEGSKA (reference sequence). Trimming removed 3 bases from V and 7 bases from J; junction bases left unmatched: 12. The CDR3 loop spans 16 amino acids. In nucleotides, the CDR3 is TGCAGTGCTAGTCCATTCCCGGGACAGGGGGCGCTTGAAGCTTTCTTT. Its protein is CSASPFPGQGALEAFF.

V is TRBV5-1 and J is TRBJ2-7; TRBD1 aligns across 11 bases. J gave up 0 bases and V 4 bases, and 3 bases lay outside the gene matches. CDR3 length: 15 residues. Germline assignment: CDR1 SGHRS and CDR2 YFSETQ. The CDR3 spells CASSTDRGRSYEQYF. As DNA, the CDR3 is TGCGCCAGCAGCACGGACAGGGGGCGCTCCTACGAGCAGTACTTC. Full variable domain (rest looked up from reference TRBV5-1 and TRBJ2-7): KAGVTQTPRYLIKTRGQQVTLSCSPISGHRSVSWYQQTPGQGLQFLFEYFSETQRNKGNFPGRFSGRQFSNSRSEMNVSTLELGDSALYLCASSTDRGRSYEQYFGPGTRLTVT.

This clone showed up just a few times. This chain joins TRBV7-9 and TRBJ1-4; 9 nucleotides align to TRBD1. The CDR3 is 15 amino acids. Germline CDR1 and CDR2: SEHNR and FQNEAQ (reference sequence). J was trimmed by 5 bases and V by 1 base; bases with no gene match: 2. The CDR3 here is CASSLVGTGNEKLFF. DNA for the CDR3: TGTGCCAGCAGCTTAGTCGGGACAGGGAATGAAAAACTGTTTTTT.

This clone has a handful of counts. V and J are TRBV2 and TRBJ2-1; D is perhaps TRBD1 (5 bases). V lost 0 bases, J lost 7 bases, and 13 bases lay in between. The length of the CDR3 is 15 residues. The germline CDR1 and CDR2 sequences are SNHLY and FYNNEI. CDR3 sequence reads: CASSEAAGLGNEQFF. The CDR3 coding sequence is TGTGCCAGCAGTGAAGCGGCAGGGTTAGGAAATGAGCAGTTCTTC.

The rearrangement uses TRBV2 and TRBJ1-1; no firm D call. The germline V gene has CDR1 SNHLY and CDR2 FYNNEI. V lost 8 bases to trimming and J lost 1 base, with 8 bases between them. The CDR3 spans 12 residues. The CDR3 is CASGQENTEAFF. The CDR3, as DNA: TGTGCCAGCGGCCAGGAGAACACTGAAGCTTTCTTT.

This clone occurred once. The chain has TRBV10-2 and TRBJ1-6, with TRBD1 identical over 7 bases. Germline V gene sequence: CDR1 WSHSY, CDR2 SAAADI. The CDR3 covers 17 residues. V lost 0 bases to trimming and J lost 2 bases; unmatched junction nucleotides: 4. The CDR3: CASSESGQGAYNSPLHF. The CDR3 region has the DNA TGCGCCAGCAGTGAGTCGGGGCAGGGGGCCTATAATTCACCCCTCCACTTT.

In its sample, this clone was seen many times. The chain couples TRBV20-1 to TRBJ1-2; TRBD1 is a possible D gene (6 bases). Germline CDR1 and CDR2: DFQATT and SNEGSKA (reference sequence). This CDR3 contains 9 residues. The CDR3 sequence is CRAGAGYTF. For the CDR3, the DNA is TGCAGGGCAGGGGCTGGCTACACCTTC.

The rearrangement links TRBV5-1 to TRBJ1-2; 8 nucleotides align to TRBD1. CDR1 and CDR2 (germline): SGHRS, YFSETQ. The V and J ends lost 1 base and 8 bases, in that order; junction bases with no gene match: 7. The CDR3 is 14 residues long. In DNA form, the CDR3 reads TGCGCCAGCAGCTTGTTGACAGGGGATTCGGGCTACACCTTC. It encodes CASSLLTGDSGYTF.

The chain couples TRBV18 to TRBJ2-2; D possibly corresponds to TRBD1 (5 bases). The CDR3 loop spans 17 amino acids. The germline V gene encodes CDR1 KGHSH and CDR2 LQKENI. V was trimmed by 6 bases and J by 1 base, leaving 18 bases between them. CDR3 sequence (DNA): TGTGCCAGCTCCGGTTCAAGGGGCGCCCTGAACACCGGGGAGCTGTTTTTT. As protein: CASSGSRGALNTGELFF.

A few counts support this clone. The chain joins TRBV6-5 to TRBJ1-6; possibly TRBD1 for D (5 bases). Germline V gene sequence: CDR1 MNHEY, CDR2 SVGAGI. The CDR3 spans 15 residues. Trimming cost V 6 bases and J 9 bases, with 18 bases left between them. Here the CDR3 reads CASSPQGLGGSPLHF. In DNA form, the CDR3 reads TGTGCCAGCAGCCCCCAGGGTCTCGGTGGTTCACCCCTCCACTTT.

V gene TRBV4-1 combines with J gene TRBJ2-7, with 7 positions matching TRBD1. CDR1 is MGHRA, CDR2 YSYEKL, per germline. The CDR3 has 14 residues. V lost 1 base to trimming and J lost 2 bases; unmatched junction nucleotides: 2. As DNA, the CDR3 is TGCGCCAGCAGCCAAGTAGGGACAGCCTACGAGCAGTACTTC. Translation: CASSQVGTAYEQYF.

V usage is TRBV19 and J usage is TRBJ2-5; the D gene is possibly TRBD1 (6 bases). CDR1 is LNHDA and CDR2 is SQIVND in the germline V gene (reference sequence). The CDR3 runs 14 residues. Trimming cost V 5 bases and J 1 base, with 11 bases left between them. The chain's CDR3 is CASSRTGTQETQYF. The DNA of the CDR3 is TGTGCCAGTAGTCGTACAGGGACCCAAGAGACCCAGTACTTC. The entire variable domain, with the rest obtained from reference TRBV19 and TRBJ2-5, is as follows: DGGITQSPKYLFRKEGQNVTLSCEQNLNHDAMYWYRQDPGQGLRLIYYSQIVNDFQKGDIAEGYSVSREKKESFPLTVTSAQKNPTAFYLCASSRTGTQETQYFGPGTRLLVL.

This sequence joins TRBV4-1 and TRBJ1-2; weak D call: TRBD1 (5 bases). CDR3 length: 17 amino acids. Germline V gene data show CDR1 as MGHRA and CDR2 as YSYEKL. The V gene lost 0 bases and the J gene lost 1 base, with 15 bases spanning the gap. The chain's CDR3 is CASSQEGVGTVNYGYTF. The CDR3, as DNA: TGCGCCAGCAGCCAAGAAGGGGTTGGAACAGTTAACTATGGCTACACCTTC.